There are a few counts of the clone carrying this T cell receptor (beta chain). This sample was included in a study of Ad26.COV2.S vaccination and SARS-CoV-2 variants. This CDR3 spans 14 amino acids. The germline gives CDR1 SEHNR, CDR2 FQNEAQ (reference sequence). Trimming cost V 3 bases and J 1 base, with 7 bases left between them. Sequenced by immunoSEQ multiplex PCR; TCRdb stores in-frame clones only, minus some. Among around 270,000 clones, around 85% were seen once, and the ten largest hold less than 3.5%. Treatment defined: 15 to 20 received Ad26.COV2.S at low or high dose, single or two shots; roughly 5 received placebo; per-sample allocation not given. Sampling took place 63 days after the first vaccine or placebo injection.

J is TRBJ2-1 and V is TRBV7-9; D gene uncertain. The source was peripheral blood, collected in a trial of Ad26.COV2.S vaccine versus placebo. This TCR was sampled from a person between 18 and 60 years old who received the Ad26.COV2.S COVID-19 vaccine or a placebo. This chain's CDR3 is CASSFRASYNEQFF. The CDR3 DNA follows: TGTGCCAGCAGCTTCCGCGCGTCCTACAATGAGCAGTTCTTC.